These 7 T cell receptor beta chains were sequenced from one sample in a study of blood T cell repertoires in COVID-19. Sequencing was performed with immunoSEQ multiplex PCR; in TCRdb, only in-frame clones are kept and a portion is missing. In the table there are about 220,000 clones, roughly nine tenths of which are singletons. Sequences were obtained from PBMCs or T cells enriched from blood (not recorded which). Source of these receptors: a woman aged 18-30 years in a cohort exposed to, infected with or recovered from COVID-19 (not recorded which).

The CDR3: CASSRDDRVKEKLFF. The CDR3 DNA is TGTGCCAGCAGCCGGGACGACAGGGTAAAGGAAAAACTGTTTTTT. The chain carries TRBV4-2 and TRBJ1-4; TRBD1 agrees at 7 bases. The ends lost 4 bases at V and 8 bases at J; junction bases unmatched: 10. The CDR3 contains 15 residues. Germline CDR1 is LGHNA and CDR2 is YNFKEQ.

V is TRBV5-1 and J is TRBJ2-7, with 9 positions matching TRBD1. This CDR3 region has 13 residues. After removal of 9 bases from V and 0 bases from J, the junction contained 4 bases not matched to a gene. Germline assignment: CDR1 SGHRS and CDR2 YFSETQ. The CDR3 DNA is TGCGCCACAGGACAGGGGCCCTCCTACGAGCAGTACTTC. Translation: CATGQGPSYEQYF.

The J gene is TRBJ2-3, the V gene TRBV11-2; possible D gene TRBD2, 6 bases. Trimming pared 0 bases from V and 8 bases from J, leaving 12 bases between. CDR1 SGHAT and CDR2 FQNNGV come from the germline V gene. The CDR3 length is 14 residues. In DNA, the CDR3 is TGTGCCAGCAGCTTAGAAAATCGGGGGAGTACGCAGTATTTT. As protein: CASSLENRGSTQYF.

The V call is TRBV11-3, the J call TRBJ1-3; D is possibly TRBD1 (6 bases). Germline V gene lookup returns CDR1 SGHNT and CDR2 YENEEA. The V gene lost 5 bases and the J gene lost 0 bases, with 11 bases spanning the gap. The CDR3 extends over 15 amino acids. The CDR3 reads CASSQRQVSGNTIYF. The CDR3 DNA sequence: TGTGCCAGCAGCCAAAGACAGGTCTCTGGAAACACCATATATTTT.

The chain combines TRBV3-1 (or the pseudogene TRBV3-2) with TRBJ1-2; a weak D match, TRBD1 (5 bases). The CDR3 contains 15 residues. V was shortened by 3 bases and J by 4 bases, with 15 bases between the two germline ends. The germline gives CDR1 LGHDT, CDR2 YNNKEL (reference sequence). As DNA, the CDR3 is TGTGCCAGCAGCCAGGGGGGTGGTGACACCTATGGCTACACCTTC. Translating it yields CASSQGGGDTYGYTF.

J is TRBJ2-3 and V is TRBV19, with a weak D call TRBD1 (6 bases). This CDR3 comprises 13 residues. Looked up from germline, CDR1 is LNHDA and CDR2 is SQIVND (reference sequence). The V gene lost 3 bases and the J gene lost 4 bases, with 8 bases spanning the gap. The CDR3 bases are TGTGCCAGTAGTATTGAGGGGGCAGATACGCAGTATTTT. This codes for CASSIEGADTQYF.

The rearrangement links TRBV19 to TRBJ1-1; D remains unclear. From germline, CDR1 is LNHDA and CDR2 SQIVND (reference sequence). There are 13 residues in the CDR3. Trimming shortened V by 5 bases and J by 6 bases, and 13 bases separated the two germline ends. This chain's CDR3 is CASSPRSSSEAFF. CDR3 bases: TGTGCCAGTAGTCCACGGTCTTCCTCTGAAGCTTTCTTT.